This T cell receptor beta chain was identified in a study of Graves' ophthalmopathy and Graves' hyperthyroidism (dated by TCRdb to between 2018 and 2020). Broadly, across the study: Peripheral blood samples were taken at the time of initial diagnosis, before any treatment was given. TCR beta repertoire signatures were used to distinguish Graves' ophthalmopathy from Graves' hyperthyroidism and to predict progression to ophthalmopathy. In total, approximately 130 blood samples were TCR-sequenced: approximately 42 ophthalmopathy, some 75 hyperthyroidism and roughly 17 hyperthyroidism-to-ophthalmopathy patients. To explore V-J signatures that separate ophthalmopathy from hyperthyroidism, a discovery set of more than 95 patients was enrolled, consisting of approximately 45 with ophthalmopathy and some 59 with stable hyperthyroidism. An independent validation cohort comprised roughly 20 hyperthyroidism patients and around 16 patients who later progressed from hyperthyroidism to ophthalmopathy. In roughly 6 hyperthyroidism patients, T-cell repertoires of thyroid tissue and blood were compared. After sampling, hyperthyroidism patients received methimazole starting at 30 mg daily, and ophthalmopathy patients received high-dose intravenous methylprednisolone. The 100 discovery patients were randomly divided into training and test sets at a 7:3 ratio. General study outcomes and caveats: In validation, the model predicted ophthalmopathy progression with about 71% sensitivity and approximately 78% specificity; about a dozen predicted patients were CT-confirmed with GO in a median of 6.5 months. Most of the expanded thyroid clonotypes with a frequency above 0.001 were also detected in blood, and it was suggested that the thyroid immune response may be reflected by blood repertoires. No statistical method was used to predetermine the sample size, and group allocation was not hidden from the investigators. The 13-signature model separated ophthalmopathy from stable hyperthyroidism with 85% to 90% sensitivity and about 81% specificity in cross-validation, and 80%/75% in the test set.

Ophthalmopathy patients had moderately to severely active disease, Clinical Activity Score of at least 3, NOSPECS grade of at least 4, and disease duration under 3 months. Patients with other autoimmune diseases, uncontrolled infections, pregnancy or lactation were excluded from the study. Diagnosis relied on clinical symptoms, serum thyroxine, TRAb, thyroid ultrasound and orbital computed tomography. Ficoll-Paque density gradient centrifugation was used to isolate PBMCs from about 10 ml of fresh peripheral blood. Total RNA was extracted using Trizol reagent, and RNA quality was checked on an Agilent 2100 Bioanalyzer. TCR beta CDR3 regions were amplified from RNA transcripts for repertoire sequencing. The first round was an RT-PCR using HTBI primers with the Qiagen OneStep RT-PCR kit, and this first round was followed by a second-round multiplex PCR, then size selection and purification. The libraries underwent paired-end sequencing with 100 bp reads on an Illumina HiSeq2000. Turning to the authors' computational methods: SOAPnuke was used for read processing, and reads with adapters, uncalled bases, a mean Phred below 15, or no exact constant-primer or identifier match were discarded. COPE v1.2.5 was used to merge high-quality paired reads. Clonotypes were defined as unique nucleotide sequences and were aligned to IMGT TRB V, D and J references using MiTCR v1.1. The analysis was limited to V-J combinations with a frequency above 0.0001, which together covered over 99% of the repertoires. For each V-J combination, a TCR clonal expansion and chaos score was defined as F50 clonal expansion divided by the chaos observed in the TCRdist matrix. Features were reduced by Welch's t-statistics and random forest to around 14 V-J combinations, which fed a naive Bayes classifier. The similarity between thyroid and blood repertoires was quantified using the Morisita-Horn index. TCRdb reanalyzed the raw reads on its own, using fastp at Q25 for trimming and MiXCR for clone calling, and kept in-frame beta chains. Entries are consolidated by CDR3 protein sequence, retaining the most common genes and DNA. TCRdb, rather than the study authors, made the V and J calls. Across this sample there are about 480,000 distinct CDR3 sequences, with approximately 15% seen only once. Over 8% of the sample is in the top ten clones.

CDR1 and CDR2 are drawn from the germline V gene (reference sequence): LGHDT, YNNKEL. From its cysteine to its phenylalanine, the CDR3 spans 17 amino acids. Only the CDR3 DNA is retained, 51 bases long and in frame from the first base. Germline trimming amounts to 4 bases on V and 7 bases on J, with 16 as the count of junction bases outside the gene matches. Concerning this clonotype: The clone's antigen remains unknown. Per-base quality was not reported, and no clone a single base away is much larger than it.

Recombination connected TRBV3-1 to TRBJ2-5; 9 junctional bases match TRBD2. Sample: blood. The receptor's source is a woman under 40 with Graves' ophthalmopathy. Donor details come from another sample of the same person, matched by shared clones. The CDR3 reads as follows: CASSPTLLAGPRGTQYF. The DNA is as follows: TGTGCCAGCAGCCCTACCCTCCTAGCGGGACCGAGGGGGACCCAGTACTTC.